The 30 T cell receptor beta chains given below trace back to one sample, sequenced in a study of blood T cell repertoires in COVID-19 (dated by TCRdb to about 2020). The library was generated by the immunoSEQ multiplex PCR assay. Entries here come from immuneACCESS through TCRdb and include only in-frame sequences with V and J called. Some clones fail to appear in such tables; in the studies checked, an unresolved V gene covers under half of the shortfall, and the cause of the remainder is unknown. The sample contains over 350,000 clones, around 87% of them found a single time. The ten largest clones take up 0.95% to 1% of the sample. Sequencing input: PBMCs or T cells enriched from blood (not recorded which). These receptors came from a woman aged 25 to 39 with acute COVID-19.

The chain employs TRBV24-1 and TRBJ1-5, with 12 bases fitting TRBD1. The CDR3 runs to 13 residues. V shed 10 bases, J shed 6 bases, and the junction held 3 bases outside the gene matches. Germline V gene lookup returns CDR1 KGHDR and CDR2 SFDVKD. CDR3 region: CATGQGAFQPQHF. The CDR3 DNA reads TGTGCCACGGGACAGGGGGCTTTTCAGCCCCAGCATTTT.

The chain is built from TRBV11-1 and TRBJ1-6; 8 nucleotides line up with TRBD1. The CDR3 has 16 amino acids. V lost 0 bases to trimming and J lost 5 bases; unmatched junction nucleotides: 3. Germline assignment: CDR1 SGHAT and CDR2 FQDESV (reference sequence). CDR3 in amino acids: CASSLARTGNNSPLHF. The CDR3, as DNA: TGTGCCAGCAGCTTAGCCAGGACAGGGAATAATTCACCCCTCCACTTT.

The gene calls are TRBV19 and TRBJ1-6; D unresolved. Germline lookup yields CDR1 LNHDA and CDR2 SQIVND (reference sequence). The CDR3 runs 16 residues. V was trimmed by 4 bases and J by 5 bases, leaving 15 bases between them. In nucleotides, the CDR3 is TGTGCCAGTAGTACCCTAGGACTCGGCGATAATTCACCCCTCCACTTT. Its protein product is CASSTLGLGDNSPLHF.

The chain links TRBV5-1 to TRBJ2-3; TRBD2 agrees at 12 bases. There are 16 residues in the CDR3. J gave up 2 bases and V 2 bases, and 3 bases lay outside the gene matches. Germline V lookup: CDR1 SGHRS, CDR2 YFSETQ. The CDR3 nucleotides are TGCGCCAGCAGCTTACTAGCGGGGGGAACCACAGATACGCAGTATTTT. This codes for CASSLLAGGTTDTQYF.

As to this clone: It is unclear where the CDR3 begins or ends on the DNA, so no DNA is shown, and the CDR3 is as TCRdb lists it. CDR3 amino acids: CASSFGPGLAGPGTQYF. This chain joins TRBV5-5 and TRBJ2-5; the table's D call TRBD2 went unverified against the DNA. Germline V gene data show CDR1 as SGHKS and CDR2 as YYEKEE (reference sequence). The CDR3 spans 17 residues, counting both ends.

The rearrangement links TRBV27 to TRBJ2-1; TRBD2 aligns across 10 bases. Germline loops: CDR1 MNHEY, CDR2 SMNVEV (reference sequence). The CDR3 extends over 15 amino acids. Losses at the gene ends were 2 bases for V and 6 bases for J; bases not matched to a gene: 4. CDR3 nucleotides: TGTGCCAGCAGTTTAGGAGCGGGGGGGATCAATGAGCAGTTCTTC. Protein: CASSLGAGGINEQFF.

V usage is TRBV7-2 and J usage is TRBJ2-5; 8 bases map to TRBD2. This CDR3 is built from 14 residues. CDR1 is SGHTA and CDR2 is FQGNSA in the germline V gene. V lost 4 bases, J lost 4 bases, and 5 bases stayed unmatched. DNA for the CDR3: TGTGCCAGCAGCTCCCGGGGGGGCTTAGAGACCCAGTACTTC. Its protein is CASSSRGGLETQYF.

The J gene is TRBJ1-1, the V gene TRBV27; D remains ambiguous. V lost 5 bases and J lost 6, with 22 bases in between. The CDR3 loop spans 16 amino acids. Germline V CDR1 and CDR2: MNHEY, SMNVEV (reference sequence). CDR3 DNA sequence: TGTGCCAGCAGTAAACTGCCCGGCCCAGCGGGGTCTGAAGCTTTCTTT. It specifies CASSKLPGPAGSEAFF.

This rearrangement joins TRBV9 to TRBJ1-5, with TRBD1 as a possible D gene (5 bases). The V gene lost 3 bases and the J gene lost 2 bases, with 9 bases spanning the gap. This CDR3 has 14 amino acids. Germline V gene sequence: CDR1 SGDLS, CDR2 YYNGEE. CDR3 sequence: CASSAGTRNQPQHF. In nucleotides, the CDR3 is TGTGCCAGCAGCGCCGGGACTCGCAATCAGCCCCAGCATTTT.

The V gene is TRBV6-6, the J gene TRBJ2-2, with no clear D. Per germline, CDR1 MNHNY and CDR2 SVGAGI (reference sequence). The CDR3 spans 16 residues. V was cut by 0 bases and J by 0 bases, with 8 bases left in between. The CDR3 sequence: CASSYSLSPNTGELFF. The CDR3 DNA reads TGTGCCAGCAGTTACTCCCTAAGCCCGAACACCGGGGAGCTGTTTTTT.

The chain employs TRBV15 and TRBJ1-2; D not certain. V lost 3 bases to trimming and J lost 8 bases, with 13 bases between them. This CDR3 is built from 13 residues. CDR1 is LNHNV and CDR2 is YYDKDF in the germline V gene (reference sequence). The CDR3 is CATSRESGAGYTF. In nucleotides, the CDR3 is TGTGCCACCAGCAGGGAAAGCGGCGCCGGCTACACCTTC.

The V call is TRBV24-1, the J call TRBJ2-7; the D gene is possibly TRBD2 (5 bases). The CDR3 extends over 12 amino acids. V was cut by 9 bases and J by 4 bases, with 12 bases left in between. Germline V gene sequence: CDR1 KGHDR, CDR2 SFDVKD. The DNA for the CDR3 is TGTGCCACCCTCCTAGGGAGTTACGAGCAGTACTTC. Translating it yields CATLLGSYEQYF.

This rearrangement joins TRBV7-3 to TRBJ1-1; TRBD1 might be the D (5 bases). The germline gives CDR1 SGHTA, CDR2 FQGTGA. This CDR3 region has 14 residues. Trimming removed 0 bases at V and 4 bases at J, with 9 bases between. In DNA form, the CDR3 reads TGTGCCAGCAGCTTAACGTACCAGGGCACTGAAGCTTTCTTT. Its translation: CASSLTYQGTEAFF.

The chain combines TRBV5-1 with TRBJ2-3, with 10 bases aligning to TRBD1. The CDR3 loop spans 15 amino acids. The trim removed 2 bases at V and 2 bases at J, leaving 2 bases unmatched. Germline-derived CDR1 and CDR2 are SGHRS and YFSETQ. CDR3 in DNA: TGCGCCAGCAGCTTAGGGACAGGGGTCACAGATACGCAGTATTTT. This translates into CASSLGTGVTDTQYF.

The CDR3 loop reads CASSQGLRGYEQYF. In DNA, the CDR3 is TGTGCCAGCAGCCAAGGCTTGAGGGGGTACGAGCAGTACTTC. V and J are TRBV14 and TRBJ2-7; a weak D match, TRBD1 (6 bases). V was pared by 1 base and J by 4 bases, with 11 bases between. This CDR3 is built from 14 residues. The V gene's germline CDR1 is SGHDN and CDR2 FVKESK.

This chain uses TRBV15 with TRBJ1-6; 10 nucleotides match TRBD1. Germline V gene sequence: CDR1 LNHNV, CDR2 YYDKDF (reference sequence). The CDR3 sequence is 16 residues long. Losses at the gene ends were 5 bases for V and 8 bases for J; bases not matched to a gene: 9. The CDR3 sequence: CATSLTAGTGDSPLHF. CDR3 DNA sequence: TGTGCCACCAGCTTAACCGCCGGGACAGGGGATTCACCCCTCCACTTT.

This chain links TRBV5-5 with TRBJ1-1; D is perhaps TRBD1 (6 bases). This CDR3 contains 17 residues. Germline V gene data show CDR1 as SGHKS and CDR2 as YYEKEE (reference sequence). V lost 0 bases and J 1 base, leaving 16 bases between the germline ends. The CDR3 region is CASSLGGRTASNTEAFF. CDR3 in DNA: TGTGCCAGCAGCTTGGGGGGTCGGACAGCTTCGAACACTGAAGCTTTCTTT.

The DNA of the CDR3 is TGTGCCAGCATTAAGGACAGAAACACCGGGGAGCTGTTTTTT. Its translation: CASIKDRNTGELFF. The V and J genes are TRBV2 and TRBJ2-2, with D maybe TRBD1 (6 bases). Germline CDR1 is SNHLY and CDR2 is FYNNEI. This CDR3 has 14 amino acids. Trimming shortened V by 7 bases and J by 2 bases, and 11 bases separated the two germline ends.

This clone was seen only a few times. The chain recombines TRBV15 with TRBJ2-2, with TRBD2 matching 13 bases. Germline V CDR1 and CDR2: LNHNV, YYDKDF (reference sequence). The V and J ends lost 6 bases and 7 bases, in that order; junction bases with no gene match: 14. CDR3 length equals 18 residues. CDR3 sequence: CATRTAVLAGGPVGELFF. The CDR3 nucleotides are TGTGCCACCAGAACCGCAGTACTAGCGGGGGGGCCGGTCGGGGAGCTGTTTTTT.

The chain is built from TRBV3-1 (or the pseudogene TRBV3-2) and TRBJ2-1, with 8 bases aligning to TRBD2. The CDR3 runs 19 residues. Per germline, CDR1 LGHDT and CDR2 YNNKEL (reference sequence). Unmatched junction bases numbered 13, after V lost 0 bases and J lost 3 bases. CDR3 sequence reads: CASSQDDSGAGGYYNEQFF. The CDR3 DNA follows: TGTGCCAGCAGCCAAGACGATTCAGGGGCGGGGGGCTACTACAATGAGCAGTTCTTC.

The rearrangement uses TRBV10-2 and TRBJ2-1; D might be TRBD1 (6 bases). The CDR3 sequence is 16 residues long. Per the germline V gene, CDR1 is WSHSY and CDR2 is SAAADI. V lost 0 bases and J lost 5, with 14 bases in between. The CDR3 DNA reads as TGCGCCAGCAGTGAGTCAAAGGGGGTTGGGGACAATGAGCAGTTCTTC. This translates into CASSESKGVGDNEQFF.

The CDR3 DNA reads TGTGCCAGCAGCAACAACCGGGGTTACACTGAAGCTTTCTTT. This gives the protein CASSNNRGYTEAFF. The V gene is TRBV21-1, the J gene TRBJ1-1. TRBV21-1 is described as a pseudogene. This CDR3 has 14 residues.

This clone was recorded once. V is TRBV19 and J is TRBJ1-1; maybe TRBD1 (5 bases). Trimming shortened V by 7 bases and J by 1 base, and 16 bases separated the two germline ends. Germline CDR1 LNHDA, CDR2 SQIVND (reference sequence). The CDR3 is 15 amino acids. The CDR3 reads CASNSRDLRNTEAFF. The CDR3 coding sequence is TGTGCCAGTAATTCGCGGGACCTCCGGAACACTGAAGCTTTCTTT.

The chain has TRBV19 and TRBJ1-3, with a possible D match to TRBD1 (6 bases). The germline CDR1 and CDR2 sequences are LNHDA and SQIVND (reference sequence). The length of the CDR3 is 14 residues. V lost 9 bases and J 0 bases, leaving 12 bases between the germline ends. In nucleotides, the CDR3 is TGTGCCAGATTGGACAGCTTCTCTGGAAACACCATATATTTT. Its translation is CARLDSFSGNTIYF.

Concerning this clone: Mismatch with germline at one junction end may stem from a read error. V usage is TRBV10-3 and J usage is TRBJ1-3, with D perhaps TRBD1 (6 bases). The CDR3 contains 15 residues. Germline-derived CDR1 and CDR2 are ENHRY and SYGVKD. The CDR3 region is CAIRESTGLGNTIYF. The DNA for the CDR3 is TGTGCCATCAGAGAGTCCACAGGGCTCGGAAACACCATATATTTT.

CDR3 amino acids: CAWGQGRYEQYF. CDR3 nucleotides: TGTGCCTGGGGACAGGGGAGGTACGAGCAGTACTTC. V usage is TRBV30 and J usage is TRBJ2-7, with TRBD1 matching 9 bases. V was pared by 5 bases and J by 4 bases, with 3 bases of the junction left unmatched. This CDR3 comprises 12 residues. From germline, CDR1 is GTSNPN and CDR2 SVGIG (reference sequence).

The CDR3 here is CASSYDRAGYNEQFF. CDR3 DNA sequence: TGCGCCAGCAGCTACGACAGGGCGGGCTACAATGAGCAGTTCTTC. The chain combines TRBV5-1 with TRBJ2-1, with 7 bases matching TRBD1. CDR1 SGHRS and CDR2 YFSETQ come from the germline V gene. This CDR3 spans 15 amino acids. J lost 3 bases, V lost 3 bases, and 6 bases had no gene match.

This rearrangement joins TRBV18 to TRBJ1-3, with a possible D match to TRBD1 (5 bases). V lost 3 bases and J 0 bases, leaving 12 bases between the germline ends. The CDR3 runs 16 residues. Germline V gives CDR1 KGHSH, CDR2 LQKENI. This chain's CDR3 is CASSPQQASSGNTIYF. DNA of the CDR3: TGTGCCAGCTCACCTCAACAGGCGAGCTCTGGAAACACCATATATTTT.

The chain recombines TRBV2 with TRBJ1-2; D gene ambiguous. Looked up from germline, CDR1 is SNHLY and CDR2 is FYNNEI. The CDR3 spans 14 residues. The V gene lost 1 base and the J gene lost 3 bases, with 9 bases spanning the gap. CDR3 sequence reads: CASSEGAGYYGYTF. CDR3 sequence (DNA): TGTGCCAGCAGTGAAGGGGCGGGTTACTATGGCTACACCTTC.

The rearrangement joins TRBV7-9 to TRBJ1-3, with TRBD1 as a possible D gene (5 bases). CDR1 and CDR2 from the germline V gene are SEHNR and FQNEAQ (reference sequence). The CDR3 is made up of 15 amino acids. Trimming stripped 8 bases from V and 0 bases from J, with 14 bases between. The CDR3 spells CASGRSGASGNTIYF. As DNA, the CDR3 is TGTGCCAGCGGGCGGAGTGGGGCCTCTGGAAACACCATATATTTT.